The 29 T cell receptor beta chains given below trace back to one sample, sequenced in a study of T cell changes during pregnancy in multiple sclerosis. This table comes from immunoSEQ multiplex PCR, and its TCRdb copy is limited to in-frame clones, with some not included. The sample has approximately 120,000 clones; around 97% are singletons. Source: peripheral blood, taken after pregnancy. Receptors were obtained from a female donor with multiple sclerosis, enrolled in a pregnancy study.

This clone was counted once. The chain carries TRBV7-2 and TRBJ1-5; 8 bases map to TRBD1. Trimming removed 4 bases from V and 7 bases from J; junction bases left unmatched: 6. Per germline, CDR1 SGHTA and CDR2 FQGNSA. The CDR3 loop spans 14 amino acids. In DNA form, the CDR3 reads TGTGCCAGCAGCTCCGGACAGGGAAGACAGCCCCAGCATTTT. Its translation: CASSSGQGRQPQHF.

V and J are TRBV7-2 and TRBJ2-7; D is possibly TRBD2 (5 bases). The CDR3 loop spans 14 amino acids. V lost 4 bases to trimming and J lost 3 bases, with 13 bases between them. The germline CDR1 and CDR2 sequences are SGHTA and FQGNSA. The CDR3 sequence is CASSSGLTRYEQYF. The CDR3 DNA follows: TGTGCCAGCAGCTCTGGACTTACCCGCTACGAGCAGTACTTC.

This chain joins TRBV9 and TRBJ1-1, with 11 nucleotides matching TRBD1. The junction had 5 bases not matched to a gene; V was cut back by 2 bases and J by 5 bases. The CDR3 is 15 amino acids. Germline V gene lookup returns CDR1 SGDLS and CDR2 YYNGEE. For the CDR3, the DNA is TGTGCCAGCAGCGTCGGGGGACAGGGGGATACTGAAGCTTTCTTT. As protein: CASSVGGQGDTEAFF.

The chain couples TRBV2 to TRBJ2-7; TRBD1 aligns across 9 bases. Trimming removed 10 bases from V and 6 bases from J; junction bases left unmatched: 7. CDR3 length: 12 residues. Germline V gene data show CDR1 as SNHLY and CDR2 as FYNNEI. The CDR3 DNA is TGTGCCACGATCTACAGGGGGCCCGAGCAGTACTTC. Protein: CATIYRGPEQYF.

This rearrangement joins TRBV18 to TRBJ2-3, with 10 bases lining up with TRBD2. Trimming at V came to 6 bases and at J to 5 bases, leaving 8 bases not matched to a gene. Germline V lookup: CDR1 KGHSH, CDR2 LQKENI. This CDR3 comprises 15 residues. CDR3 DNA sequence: TGTGCCAGCTCGCCAACTAGCGGGACAATAGATACGCAGTATTTT. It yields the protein CASSPTSGTIDTQYF.

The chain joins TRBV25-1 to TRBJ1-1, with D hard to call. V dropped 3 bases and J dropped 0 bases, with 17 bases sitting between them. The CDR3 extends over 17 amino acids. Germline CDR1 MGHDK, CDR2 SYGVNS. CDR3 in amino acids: CASSESLLAGLNTEAFF. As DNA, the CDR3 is TGTGCCAGCAGTGAGTCGCTTTTGGCAGGCTTGAACACTGAAGCTTTCTTT. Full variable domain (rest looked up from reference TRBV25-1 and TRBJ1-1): EADIYQTPRYLVIGTGKKITLECSQTMGHDKMYWYQQDPGMELHLIHYSYGVNSTEKGDLSSESTVSRIRTEHFPLTLESARPSHTSQYLCASSESLLAGLNTEAFFGQGTRLTVV.

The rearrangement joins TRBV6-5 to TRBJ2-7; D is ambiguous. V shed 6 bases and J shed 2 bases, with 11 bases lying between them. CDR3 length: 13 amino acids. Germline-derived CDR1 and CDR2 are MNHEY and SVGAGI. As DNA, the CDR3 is TGTGCCAGCAGCCCCGAAGCCCCCTACGAGCAGTACTTC. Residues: CASSPEAPYEQYF.

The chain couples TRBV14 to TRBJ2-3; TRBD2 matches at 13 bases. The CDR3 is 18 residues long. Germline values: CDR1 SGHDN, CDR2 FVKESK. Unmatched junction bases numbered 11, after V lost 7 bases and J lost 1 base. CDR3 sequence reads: CASTLSGLAGLGTDTQYF. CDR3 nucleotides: TGTGCCAGCACTCTGTCGGGACTAGCGGGACTTGGCACAGATACGCAGTATTTT.

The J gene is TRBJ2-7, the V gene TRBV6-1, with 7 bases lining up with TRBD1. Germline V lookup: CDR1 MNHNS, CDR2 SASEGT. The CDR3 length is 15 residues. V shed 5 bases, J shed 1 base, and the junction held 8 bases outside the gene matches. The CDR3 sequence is CASSLPTGLSYEQYF. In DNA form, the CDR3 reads TGTGCCAGCAGTCTCCCGACAGGGCTGTCCTACGAGCAGTACTTC.

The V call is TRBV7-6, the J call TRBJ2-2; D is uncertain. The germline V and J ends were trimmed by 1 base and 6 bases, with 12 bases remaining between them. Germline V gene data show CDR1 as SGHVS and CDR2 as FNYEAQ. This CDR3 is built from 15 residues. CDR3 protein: CASSLVAGLAGELFF. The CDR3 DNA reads TGTGCCAGCAGCTTAGTAGCCGGGTTAGCCGGGGAGCTGTTTTTT.

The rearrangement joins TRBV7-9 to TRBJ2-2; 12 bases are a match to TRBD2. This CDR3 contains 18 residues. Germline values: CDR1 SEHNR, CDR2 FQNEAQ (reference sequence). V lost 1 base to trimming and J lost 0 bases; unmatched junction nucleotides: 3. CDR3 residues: CASSLGLAGVANTGELFF. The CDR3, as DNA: TGTGCCAGCAGCTTAGGACTAGCGGGAGTTGCGAACACCGGGGAGCTGTTTTTT.

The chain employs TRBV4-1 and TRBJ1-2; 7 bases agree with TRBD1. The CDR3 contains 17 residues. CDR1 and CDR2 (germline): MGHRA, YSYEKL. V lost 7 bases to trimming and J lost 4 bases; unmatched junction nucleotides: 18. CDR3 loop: CASTPEGAGSFFYGYTF. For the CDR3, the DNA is TGCGCCAGCACCCCTGAGGGGGCCGGTTCATTCTTCTATGGCTACACCTTC.

CDR3 sequence reads: CASSPIGAGGSYEQYF. DNA of the CDR3: TGTGCCAGCTCTCCCATCGGCGCGGGAGGATCCTACGAGCAGTACTTC. V usage is TRBV28 and J usage is TRBJ2-7; 8 nucleotides line up with TRBD2. Trimming removed 8 bases from V and 1 base from J; junction bases left unmatched: 13. From germline, CDR1 is MDHEN and CDR2 SYDVKM. The CDR3 has 16 amino acids. Full variable domain (missing parts from reference TRBV28 and TRBJ2-7): DVKVTQSSRYLVKRTGEKVFLECVQDMDHENMFWYRQDPGLGLRLIYFSYDVKMKEKGDIPEGYSVSREKKERFSLILESASTNQTSMYLCASSPIGAGGSYEQYFGPGTRLTVT.

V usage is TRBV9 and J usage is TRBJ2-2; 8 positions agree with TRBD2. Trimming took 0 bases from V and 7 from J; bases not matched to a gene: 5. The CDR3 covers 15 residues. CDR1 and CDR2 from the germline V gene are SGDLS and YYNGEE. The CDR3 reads CASSVGSSGGGELFF. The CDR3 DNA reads TGTGCCAGCAGCGTAGGGTCCAGCGGGGGCGGGGAGCTGTTTTTT.

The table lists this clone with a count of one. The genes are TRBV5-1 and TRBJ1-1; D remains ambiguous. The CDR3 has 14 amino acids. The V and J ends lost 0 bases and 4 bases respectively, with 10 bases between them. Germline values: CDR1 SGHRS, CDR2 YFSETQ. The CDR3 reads CASSLAELRTEAFF. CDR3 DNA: TGCGCCAGCAGCTTGGCCGAACTACGCACTGAAGCTTTCTTT. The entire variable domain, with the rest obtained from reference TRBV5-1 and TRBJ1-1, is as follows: KAGVTQTPRYLIKTRGQQVTLSCSPISGHRSVSWYQQTPGQGLQFLFEYFSETQRNKGNFPGRFSGRQFSNSRSEMNVSTLELGDSALYLCASSLAELRTEAFFGQGTRLTVV.

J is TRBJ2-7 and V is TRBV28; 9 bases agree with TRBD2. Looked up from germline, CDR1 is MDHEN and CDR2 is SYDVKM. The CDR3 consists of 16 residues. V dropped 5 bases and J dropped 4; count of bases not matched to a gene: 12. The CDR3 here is CASSTLAGPILYEQYF. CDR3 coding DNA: TGTGCCAGCAGTACCCTAGCGGGACCTATTCTTTACGAGCAGTACTTC.

CDR3 sequence reads: CASSLQSEQFF. As DNA, the CDR3 is TGCGCCAGCAGCTTACAGAGTGAGCAGTTCTTC. V usage is TRBV5-1 and J usage is TRBJ2-1; D gene uncertain. Trimming took 2 bases from V and 9 from J, leaving 6 bases between them. In germline, CDR1 is SGHRS, CDR2 YFSETQ. This CDR3 has 11 amino acids.

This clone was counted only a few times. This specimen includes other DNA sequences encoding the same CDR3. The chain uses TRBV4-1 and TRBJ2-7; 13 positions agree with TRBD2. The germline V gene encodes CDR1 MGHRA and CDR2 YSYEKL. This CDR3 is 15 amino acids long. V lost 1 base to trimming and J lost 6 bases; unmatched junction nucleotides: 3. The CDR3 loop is CASSQALAGGREQYF. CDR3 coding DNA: TGCGCCAGCAGCCAAGCACTAGCGGGAGGGCGCGAGCAGTACTTC.

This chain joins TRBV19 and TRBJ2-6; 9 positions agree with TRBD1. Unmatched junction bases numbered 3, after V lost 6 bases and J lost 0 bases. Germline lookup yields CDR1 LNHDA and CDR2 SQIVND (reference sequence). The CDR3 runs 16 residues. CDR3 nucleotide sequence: TGTGCCAGTAGGGGGACAGGGCTCTCTGGGGCCAACGTCCTGACTTTC. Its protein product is CASRGTGLSGANVLTF.

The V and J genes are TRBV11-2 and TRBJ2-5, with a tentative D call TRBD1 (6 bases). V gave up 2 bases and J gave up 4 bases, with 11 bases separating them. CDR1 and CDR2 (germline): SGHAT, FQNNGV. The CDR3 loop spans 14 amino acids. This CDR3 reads CASSLRGYGETQYF. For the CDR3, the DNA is TGTGCCAGCAGCTTAAGGGGGTACGGAGAGACCCAGTACTTC.

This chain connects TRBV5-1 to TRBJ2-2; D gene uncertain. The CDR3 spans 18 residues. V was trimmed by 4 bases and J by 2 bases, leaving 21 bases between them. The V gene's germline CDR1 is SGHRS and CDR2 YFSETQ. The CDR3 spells CASSPPFLRSRNTGELFF. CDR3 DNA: TGCGCCAGCAGCCCCCCTTTTTTGCGGAGCAGAAACACCGGGGAGCTGTTTTTT.

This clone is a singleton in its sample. In DNA form, the CDR3 reads TGCGCCAGCAGCTTTCTCTTTAGCACAGATACGCAGTATTTT. This gives the protein CASSFLFSTDTQYF. This rearrangement joins TRBV5-1 to TRBJ2-3; D call uncertain. CDR3 length: 14 amino acids. Germline V gene sequence: CDR1 SGHRS, CDR2 YFSETQ. The V end lost 2 bases, the J end lost 0 bases, and 7 bases lay between the germline ends.

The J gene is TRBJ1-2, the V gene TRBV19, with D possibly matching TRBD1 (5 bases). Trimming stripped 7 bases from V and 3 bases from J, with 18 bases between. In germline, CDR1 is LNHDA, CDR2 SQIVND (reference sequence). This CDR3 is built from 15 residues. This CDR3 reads CASTARQTIYYGYTF. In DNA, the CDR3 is TGTGCCAGTACCGCCAGACAGACCATTTACTATGGCTACACCTTC.

CDR3 bases: TGTGCCAGCAGTTTAATTATAGATACGCAGTATTTT. Its protein product is CASSLIIDTQYF. J is TRBJ2-3 and V is TRBV28; no firm D call. Trimming took 2 bases from V and 5 from J, leaving 5 bases between them. This CDR3 region has 12 residues. The germline V gene encodes CDR1 MDHEN and CDR2 SYDVKM.

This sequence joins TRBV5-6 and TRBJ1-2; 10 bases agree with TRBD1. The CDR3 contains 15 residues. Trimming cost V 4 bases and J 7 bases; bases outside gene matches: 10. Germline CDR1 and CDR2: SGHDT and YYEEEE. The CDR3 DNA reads TGTGCCAGCAGCCGACTCGACAGGGGGCAGGCTGGCTACACCTTC. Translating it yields CASSRLDRGQAGYTF.

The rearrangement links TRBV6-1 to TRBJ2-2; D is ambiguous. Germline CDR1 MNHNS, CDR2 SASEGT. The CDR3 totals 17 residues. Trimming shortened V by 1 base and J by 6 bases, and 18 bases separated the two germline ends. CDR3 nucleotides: TGTGCCAGCAGTGAAGGAACTGGAGCCAGAAACGCCGGGGAGCTGTTTTTT. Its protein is CASSEGTGARNAGELFF.

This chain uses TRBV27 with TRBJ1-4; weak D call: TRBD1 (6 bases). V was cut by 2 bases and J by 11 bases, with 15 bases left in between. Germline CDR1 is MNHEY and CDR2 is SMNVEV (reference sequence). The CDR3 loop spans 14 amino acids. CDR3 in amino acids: CASSLQQGIGKLFF. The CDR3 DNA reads TGTGCCAGCAGTTTACAACAGGGAATAGGGAAACTGTTTTTT.

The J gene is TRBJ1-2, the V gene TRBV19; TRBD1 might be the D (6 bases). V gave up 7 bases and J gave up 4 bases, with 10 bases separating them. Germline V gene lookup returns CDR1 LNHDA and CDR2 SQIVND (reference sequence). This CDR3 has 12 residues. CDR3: CASTQGLYGYTF. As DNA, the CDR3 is TGTGCCAGTACTCAGGGGCTCTATGGCTACACCTTC.

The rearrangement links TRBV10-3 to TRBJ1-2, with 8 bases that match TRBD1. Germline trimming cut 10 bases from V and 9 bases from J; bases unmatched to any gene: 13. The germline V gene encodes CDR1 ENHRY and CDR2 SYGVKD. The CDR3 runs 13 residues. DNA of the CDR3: TGTGCCACGGGCCCGGACAGGGTCAATAGCTACACCTTC. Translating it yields CATGPDRVNSYTF.